This entry describes one T cell receptor (beta chain). As originally analysed: Nucleated cell number was recorded as an estimate derived from reference gene primer amplification. Sequencing used immunoSEQ multiplex PCR; TCRdb keeps in-frame clones, though not all of them. V and J calls and clone size come straight from that table; D and trimming were deduced from the DNA. Among approximately 260,000 clones listed, roughly 83% were seen once. These data belong to a study of blood T cell repertoires in COVID-19. Whole-study context: From the United States, Italy and Spain came samples of acute and convalescent COVID-19.

Germline V gene lookup returns CDR1 MNHEY and CDR2 SMNVEV (reference sequence). Trimming left V 4 bases short and J 0 bases short, with 7 bases between. The CDR3 has 14 residues. Sequencing input: peripheral blood. This chain joins TRBV27 and TRBJ2-1, with unresolved D. The clonotype originates from an elderly woman with acute or convalescent COVID-19. Written as DNA, the CDR3 is TGTGCCAGCAGTTCCCTTAGCTCCTACAATGAGCAGTTCTTC. Translated, it gives CASSSLSSYNEQFF.